This TCR beta chain was profiled in a study of blood T cell repertoires in COVID-19. Data came from immunoSEQ multiplex PCR; TCRdb stores just in-frame clones and leaves some out. The data contain under 300,000 clones, 65% to 85% of them singletons. This clone was seen only once. This CDR3 is built from 20 residues. CDR1 is SNHLY, CDR2 FYNNEI, per germline. V gave up 5 bases and J gave up 0 bases; unmatched junction bases: 12. The sequenced material came from peripheral blood. J is TRBJ2-1 and V is TRBV2; TRBD2 matches at 14 bases. The sequence was collected from a human donor in a cohort sampled during active COVID-19. CDR3 amino acids: CASSRTGTSGSYPSYNEQFF. The CDR3 coding sequence is TGTGCCAGCAGTCGAACAGGGACTAGCGGGAGTTACCCCTCCTACAATGAGCAGTTCTTC.